This paragraph reports one T cell receptor beta chain. Its target is unknown. J was trimmed by 4 bases and V by 4 bases; bases with no gene match: 7. CDR1 is SGHRS, CDR2 YFSETQ, per germline. CDR3 size: 15 residues. One entry per CDR3 protein, called by TCRdb with MiXCR from the 5' RACE reads. The table lists approximately 570,000 distinct CDR3 sequences, around 17% of them singletons. This sample was taken from a study of T-cell memory formation after mild COVID-19. Overall study results and limits: There were some responding clones in pre-infection memory, which suggested that cross-reactive memory had joined.

The chain links TRBV5-1 to TRBJ2-1, with 8 positions matching TRBD1. The sequenced material came from PBMCs or a T cell subset sorted from them (not recorded which). This TCR was recovered from an adult woman who had mild COVID-19 (a few samples of this study predate the infection). Cell type and time point are not known. The CDR3 protein is CASSHAGQVYNEQFF. As DNA, the CDR3 is TGCGCCAGCAGCCACGCGGGACAGGTTTACAATGAGCAGTTCTTC.